This T cell receptor (beta chain) was found in a study of cytomegalovirus exposure and HLA in healthy donors listed by TCRdb under 2017. Background for the entire study: According to an earlier analysis of 587 of the donors, some 180 million T cells yielded 100 million or so unique TCR beta sequences and around 280 Gb of sequence data. Approximately 300 gigabases of sequencing data and 70 million to 85 million unique TCR sequences were included in an early release covering over 600 HLA-typed donors. The genetic ancestry cluster associated with self-reported Caucasian donors included over 65% of the roughly 400 genotyped donors. The study aimed to test whether signatures of past pathogen exposure could be identified by cataloging public T cell receptors. The study used immunosequencing to profile the T cell repertoires of 666 subjects and linked those repertoires to cytomegalovirus serostatus. In addition to the first cohort of 666 subjects, a separate validation cohort of 100 to 150 different subjects was used. To predict cytomegalovirus infection status, the study brought together high-throughput TCR immunosequencing, statistical association of individual TCRs with disease status, and machine learning. In a later analysis, previously published TCR beta repertoires from 670 or so donors were re-analyzed and high-resolution HLA genotyping was added so that TCR occurrence patterns could be studied. The later analysis used no new phenotypic data to find candidate immune exposures, relying instead on TCR beta sequences and their occurrence across donors. An earlier analysis of some 600 of the donors applied high-throughput TCR beta sequencing to assess whether each TCR beta V gene segment acted as functional or pseudogenic. Alongside the repertoire data, information on donor age, sex, ethnicity and CMV serostatus was compiled. A later genetic analysis used genome-wide SNP genotypes for about 65% of the roughly 670 donors, treating that subset as a discovery cohort. Every discovery cohort repertoire had been produced on one sequencing platform. Both class I and class II loci were covered by HLA typing, at four-digit resolution. Typing coverage varied by locus: about 620-640 donors for A, B, C, DRB1 and DQB1; about 520 for DQA1; about 600 for DPA1; around 450 for DPB1. Several DR-DQ haplotypes were handled as single units for association and clustering, since linkage in the cohort was strong. On average, over 200,000 unique TCR beta nucleotide sequences were sequenced per donor among fewer than 500 genotyped donors of the cohort, with 15% to 20% of those sequences being non-productive.

The study at large found these results: Linkage disequilibrium might explain the correlated functional status among segregating V segments, but an unknown experimental factor could not be ruled out. The classifier was reported to diagnose cytomegalovirus status with high specificity and sensitivity in both the original and validation cohorts. In a later analysis, most CMV-associated TCR beta chains were found to appear HLA-restricted, with HLA associations seemingly driven largely by CMV exposure. Because the 87-base-pair reads could not distinguish some IMGT-functional V segments, including TRBV6-2 and TRBV6-3, those segments were excluded. In a later analysis, HLA-associated TCR beta chains showed more clonal expansion and lower generation probabilities than non-associated chains that were equally common. Compared with the approximately 670-donor mean, donors in an Asian-associated ancestry cluster had fewer N-insertions in productive TCRs, according to a later genetic analysis. Sequencing depth was assumed to be roughly uniform across donors in the presence/absence analyses, though that assumption may not hold. A later genetic analysis associated a missense DCLRE1C variant with V-gene and J-gene trimming of TCR beta chains, and an independent cohort replicated the association. In an earlier analysis of over 550 of the donors, most TCR beta V segments were observed in productive rearrangements about 90% or about 30% of the time, broadly matching IMGT annotations. A further reported finding was that TCR beta sequences accurately predicted the HLA-A and HLA-B alleles for most subjects in the first cohort. The cohort was sequenced for TCR beta chains only, and without alpha or paired-chain data the features that could be detected were limited. A later analysis associated about 16,000 TCR beta sequences with specific HLA alleles at a false discovery rate of 0.05. Across donors, most TCR sequences were observed very rarely, whereas some public TCRs were present in many individuals. Immune exposure information for the cohort was limited to CMV serostatus. Because HLA typing was unavailable for some donors at each locus, only the typed subset was used in association tests. According to a later analysis, parvovirus B19, influenza, CMV and Epstein-Barr virus appeared linked to several top co-occurrence clusters. The sequencing pipeline was judged likely to have produced a cluster of highly shared sequence variants as a technical artifact. Assigning TCR associations to individual alleles was difficult when HLA alleles, especially DR and DQ, strongly co-occurred. According to a later analysis, TCR association rates differed among HLA loci, with DRB1 alleles showing the most associated TCRs and HLA-C alleles showing the fewest. The study gave a list of more than 150 TCR beta chains associated with cytomegalovirus. The earlier analysis of a few hundred of the donors excluded 15 to 20 rarely observed V segments, including chromosome 9 orphons, because counts were too low. The authors suggested that the approach could potentially be generalized to other disease states and immunological phenotypes. Three of the identified cytomegalovirus-associated TCR beta chains were confirmed in vitro to be specific for cytomegalovirus antigens.

The library was prepared using the immunoSEQ multiplex PCR assay. For the multiplex PCR, a mixture combining 60 forward primers for TCR Vbeta segments and 13 reverse primers for TCR Jbeta segments was used. Amplification of the CDR3 region of rearranged TCR beta genes was performed with a multiplex PCR assay on genomic DNA. The Illumina HiSeq System was used to sequence the amplified TCR beta libraries as 87-base-pair reads. For the original study's pipeline: A later analysis counted 75 million to 100 million unique TCR beta chains across the 666 repertoires, and around 9.9 million of these chains were shared by at least two donors. Raw reads were error-corrected and collapsed into unique sequences with a nearest-neighbor algorithm that merged closely related sequences to remove PCR and sequencing errors. To assign V, D and J gene segments, CDR3 sequences were aligned to IMGT reference sequences. For a sequence to be retained, a match of at least six nucleotides was required to both a V gene segment and a J gene segment. Rearrangements were called productive when the CDR3 lacked stop codons and stayed in frame with V and J; all others were non-productive. CDR3 was defined by IMGT convention, running from the second conserved V-encoded cysteine to the conserved J-encoded phenylalanine. The earlier analysis of about 640 of the donors excluded any sequence lacking an unambiguous match to a single V gene segment. An earlier analysis of several hundred of the donors called V segments functional above 56.7% productive rearrangements and segregating when the between-donor standard deviation exceeded 5%. To diagnose cytomegalovirus status from the catalog of TCR beta chain sequences, a statistical classification framework was built. In a later analysis, TCR nucleotide sequences were compared against IMGT/GENE-DB human TR gene sequences so that V and J genes could be assigned. A later analysis assigned CDR3 sequences and most-parsimonious VDJ recombination scenarios with the TCRdist pipeline. A later analysis defined each TCR beta chain by its CDR3 amino acid sequence plus V-gene family, and excluded reads lacking a unique V-gene family. As a way to deal with suspected cross-contamination and a sequencing artifact, a later analysis dropped approximately 590 nucleotide sequences that were highly shared and had low generation probability. In a later analysis, a clonal expansion index for each public chain was calculated from normalized within-repertoire ranks of inferred template counts. In a later analysis, generation probabilities were computed with a VDJ recombination model fitted to out-of-frame rearrangements, and the resulting probabilities were checked against IGoR. A later analysis scored TCR-TCR, TCR-HLA and TCR-CMV co-occurrence with hypergeometric tests, applying a repertoire-size bias correction to TCR pairs. False discovery rates were estimated in a later analysis by permuting HLA or CMV assignments 20 times. In a later analysis, co-occurring TCRs were grouped using DBSCAN, with TCRdist sequence similarity added in when clustering inside HLA-allele-positive subsets. Repertoires with fewer than 30,000 or more than 120,000 public chains were left out of co-occurrence clustering, as were roughly five repertoires with anomalous nucleotide sharing. Drawn from immuneACCESS, this table holds only the in-frame rearrangements with V and J called that TCRdb kept. Clones are partly lost; checked studies trace under half to an unresolved V gene and leave the rest unexplained. The DNA gave D and trimming, while V, J and clone size come from that table. This sample holds some 120,000 clones; over 65% were observed only once. Roughly 6% of the sample goes to the ten largest clones.

In total, 600 or so healthy bone marrow donors made up the cohort. Cohort members were all nominally healthy when sampled, although unrecorded immune exposures were likely present. The donor was CMV seronegative and was included in the group of 352 seronegative cohort members. Every donor gave a peripheral blood sample, and the peripheral blood mononuclear cells from that sample were used for TCR beta sequencing. Genomic DNA was extracted from the blood cell samples with the Qiagen DNeasy Blood Extraction Kit. Concerning this clone: No antigen is known for it. Base-call qualities are not available, and no considerably larger clone is one nucleotide away.

The CDR3 spans 16 residues, from the cysteine through the phenylalanine. The entry retains the CDR3 DNA only, 48 bases that are in frame from base 1. V lost 5 bases and J lost 8 bases; the stretch between them is 21 bases long. The CDR1 and CDR2 encoded by the germline V gene (reference sequence) are SEHNR and FQNEAQ. The sequence derives from a woman aged 40 to 55 in good health and CMV-seronegative. The rearrangement combines TRBV7-9 with TRBJ1-4; no D gene call is confident. Source material: PBMCs. The CDR3 protein sequence reads: CASSVILSRLSEKLFF. The bases are TGTGCCAGCAGCGTAATCCTGTCGCGGCTATCGGAAAAACTGTTTTTT.